This T cell receptor (beta chain) was observed in a study of cytomegalovirus exposure and HLA in healthy donors. Study-wide findings and caveats: The only immune exposure information that was available was CMV serostatus. There were 160 or so TCR beta chains listed as cytomegalovirus-associated.

Concerning this clone: Its specificity is not known.

Although they were nominally healthy when sampled, donors likely had unrecorded immune exposures. CDR3 length equals 13 residues. The germline V gene encodes CDR1 MGHRA and CDR2 YSYEKL. Trimming removed 1 base from V and 7 bases from J, with 10 bases in between. 60 Vbeta and 13 Jbeta primers were used in PCR. TCRdb keeps only in-frame clones here, not all; method: immunoSEQ multiplex PCR. Here the sample spans roughly 180,000 clones, approximately 80% being singletons. The specimen sequenced was PBMCs. The TCR comes from a woman between 50 and 59 years old in good health and CMV-seropositive. This chain connects TRBV4-1 to TRBJ1-1; no definite D call. For the CDR3, the DNA is TGCGCCAGCAGCCAAGTCGTGGGGAGTGAAGCTTTCTTT. This translates into CASSQVVGSEAFF.